The present T cell receptor beta chain was sequenced within a study of regulatory T cells in long-lasting Graves disease. Construction of TCR beta libraries relied on iRepertoire HTBI primers and on Arm-PCR targeting CDR3 regions. Original processing methods: In the combined samples, some 59 TRBV and 11 to 15 TRBJ segments were identified. TCRdb re-called the multiplex PCR reads with MiXCR, one entry per CDR3 protein. These V and J calls derive from TCRdb rather than the authors' analysis. The sample has about 370,000 distinct CDR3 sequences; roughly 15% are singletons. Time point given: newly diagnosed GD, antithyroid drugs for less than 3 months. After RNA was extracted from PBMCs, the TCR library was made from it. Criteria from the American Thyroid Association guidelines were applied to diagnose Graves' disease. EDTA tubes collected approximately 10 milliliters of peripheral blood. In its sample, this clonotype was seen many times.

The CDR3 is 17 amino acids. V lost 0 bases, J lost 3 bases, and 15 bases lay in between. CDR1 and CDR2 (germline): MGHRA, YSYEKL. The specimen comprised peripheral blood mononuclear cells (PBMCs), sampled at new diagnosis, from a patient treated with antithyroid drugs. The chain has TRBV4-1 and TRBJ2-1; a weak D match, TRBD1 (7 bases). The receptor was derived from a female donor with Graves disease. The CDR3 region is CASSQDPRQGGYNEQFF. Here the CDR3 DNA reads TGCGCCAGCAGCCAAGATCCCAGACAGGGAGGCTACAATGAGCAGTTCTTC.